This entry features one T cell receptor beta chain sequence. The antigen is not known. The germline V gene encodes CDR1 SGHAT and CDR2 FQNNGV. Trimming removed 5 bases from V and 0 bases from J, with 5 bases in between. The CDR3 spans 13 residues. The data were obtained in a study of cytomegalovirus exposure and HLA in healthy donors. Study-wide findings and caveats: Apparent HLA restriction characterized most CMV-associated TCR beta chains in a later analysis. In a later analysis, TCR beta V- and J-gene trimming was associated with a missense DCLRE1C variant. Prior analysis indicated that the majority of TCR beta V segments exhibited productivity approximately 90% or approximately 30% of the time.

The PCR contained 60 Vbeta and 13 Jbeta primers. In the authors' workflow: There were about 80 million unique TCR beta chains by a later count, and some 12 million of them were shared. Some clones are missing from TCRdb's copy, which holds only in-frame ones; the method was immunoSEQ multiplex PCR. Clone size and the V and J calls come from that table; the DNA yielded D and trimming. Seen here are more than 150,000 clones, around 80% observed once, and the top ten hold approximately 2%. The chain links TRBV11-2 to TRBJ1-3; D is ambiguous. The sequenced sample was PBMCs. This receptor was identified in a woman aged 25 to 39 in good health and CMV-seronegative. Here the CDR3 DNA reads TGTGCCAGCAGCGCAGGCTCTGGAAACACCATATATTTT. Protein: CASSAGSGNTIYF.